The source of this TCR beta chain is a study of blood T cell repertoires in COVID-19. Overall study: Acute and convalescent COVID-19 samples came from the United States, Italy and Spain. Sources were T cells, B-cell-depleted T cells, or PBMCs; the material itself was cDNA or gDNA.

As processed by the authors: Amplifying reference gene primers gave estimates of nucleated cell counts. Libraries were prepared by immunoSEQ multiplex PCR; TCRdb keeps only in-frame clonotypes and omits some of them. The V and J calls and the clone size are those of that table, but D and trimming were determined from the DNA. The repertoire holds hundreds of thousands of clones, with approximately 86% as singletons. V shed 0 bases and J 2 bases; nucleotides not matched to a gene: 10. Germline assignment: CDR1 MNHNS and CDR2 SASEGT. The CDR3 is made up of 18 amino acids. The sequence was obtained from a woman aged 25 to 39 who had recovered from COVID-19. The chain recombines TRBV6-1 with TRBJ1-5; TRBD1 aligns across 7 bases. Sequenced: peripheral blood. The CDR3 DNA follows: TGTGCCAGCAGTGAAGCGGACAGGAGGGCAGTGGGCAATCAGCCCCAGCATTTT. Translation gives CASSEADRRAVGNQPQHF.